This is a list of T cell receptor beta chains from one sample in a study of OX40 agonist ivuxolimab in advanced cancers. Produced via immunoSEQ multiplex PCR; TCRdb's table is partial and in-frame only. This sample has more than 65,000 clones, with 70% to 90% found just once. Material: CD4+ or CD8+ T cells sorted from blood, obtained in a trial of the OX40 agonist ivuxolimab. These receptors all stem from an adult with an advanced solid tumor such as melanoma, head and neck, liver or kidney cancer. Each CDR3 is given with its conserved first and last residue. The D gene is left open where the match is weak. Clone size, where shown, is once, few, many, or a class for clones that have expanded.

abundance	v_gene	d_gene	j_gene	CDR3aa	CDR3nt
NA	TRBV9	NA	TRBJ2-3	CASSVEVRGTDTQYF	TGTGCCAGCAGCGTAGAGGTCAGGGGCACAGATACGCAGTATTTT
few	TRBV5-1	NA	TRBJ1-5	CASSLGTDSIGGNQPQHF	TGCGCCAGCAGCTTGGGGACAGATAGTATTGGGGGCAATCAGCCCCAGCATTTT
NA	TRBV11-2	NA	TRBJ1-4	CASSQMYTGTYEKLFF	TGTGCCAGCAGTCAAATGTACACCGGGACCTACGAAAAACTGTTTTTT
NA	TRBV7-2	TRBD1	TRBJ2-7	CASSPSTGGSYEQYF	TGTGCCAGCAGCCCATCAACAGGGGGCTCCTACGAGCAGTACTTC
NA	TRBV29-1	NA	TRBJ1-1	CSGGGVRTEAFF	TGCAGCGGCGGGGGTGTCAGGACTGAAGCTTTCTTT
NA	TRBV9	NA	TRBJ2-3	CASSKLLGETQYF	TGTGCCAGCAGCAAACTTCTCGGTGAAACGCAGTATTTT
NA	TRBV7-2	NA	TRBJ2-2	CASSLTWTANTGELFF	TGTGCCAGCAGCTTAACCTGGACAGCGAACACCGGGGAGCTGTTTTTT
NA	TRBV7-2	NA	TRBJ1-1	CASSVYMNTEAFF	TGTGCCAGCAGCGTATATATGAACACTGAAGCTTTCTTT
NA	TRBV5-6	NA	TRBJ1-2	CASSPGGGGYTF	TGTGCCAGCAGCCCCGGGGGGGGAGGCTACACCTTC
NA	TRBV27	NA	TRBJ2-7	CASSLKRASYEQYF	TGTGCCAGCAGTTTAAAGAGGGCCTCCTACGAGCAGTACTTC
NA	TRBV18	TRBD1	TRBJ1-2	CASSPLGTANYGYTF	TGTGCCAGCTCACCACTCGGGACAGCTAACTATGGCTACACCTTC